The rows below give T cell receptor beta chains drawn from one sample of a study of technical replicates of blood from a handful of donors. TCRdb's table, derived via immunoSEQ multiplex PCR, lists solely in-frame clones and lacks some. Among about 50,000 clones listed, about 96% were seen once. Sequencing input: PBMCs. The receptor source for this set is a human donor in good health. Some clones in this sample may be carry-over from other donors' samples. Each CDR3 is given without its conserved first and last residue. Fields, in order: V gene, D gene, clone size, CDR3 protein. The D gene is left open where the match is weak. Clone size, where shown, is once, few, many, or a class for clones that have expanded.

v_gene: TRBV18
d_gene: .
abundance: .
CDR3aa: ASSPNGVDSSGNTIY

v_gene: TRBV30
d_gene: .
abundance: once
CDR3aa: AWSRLGNQPQH

v_gene: TRBV4-3
d_gene: .
abundance: .
CDR3aa: ASSQDKGSGANVLT

v_gene: TRBV7-2
d_gene: .
abundance: .
CDR3aa: ASSLPGLNYGYT

v_gene: TRBV6-1
d_gene: .
abundance: .
CDR3aa: ASSATQGWGGDTQY

v_gene: TRBV30
d_gene: .
abundance: .
CDR3aa: AWSLTGNEQY

v_gene: TRBV29-1
d_gene: .
abundance: .
CDR3aa: SVIVAGGVNQPQH

v_gene: TRBV5-4
d_gene: .
abundance: .
CDR3aa: ASHSKSSYEQY

v_gene: TRBV6-5
d_gene: .
abundance: .
CDR3aa: ASSYKVTGGGGYT

v_gene: TRBV27
d_gene: .
abundance: .
CDR3aa: ASRADSNQPQH

v_gene: TRBV19
d_gene: .
abundance: .
CDR3aa: ASSIEGLNTGELF

v_gene: TRBV11-1
d_gene: TRBD2
abundance: once
CDR3aa: ASSFSGRQYNEQF

v_gene: TRBV21-1
d_gene: .
abundance: .
CDR3aa: ASTTISRGRNRTEAF

v_gene: TRBV6-5
d_gene: TRBD2
abundance: .
CDR3aa: ASSYSLAGISYEQY

v_gene: TRBV2
d_gene: .
abundance: .
CDR3aa: ASRAQSYGYT

v_gene: TRBV7-2
d_gene: TRBD2
abundance: .
CDR3aa: ASSLVPGTSPYNEQF

v_gene: TRBV9
d_gene: .
abundance: .
CDR3aa: ASSESTSTVQTQY

v_gene: TRBV5-1
d_gene: .
abundance: .
CDR3aa: ASSSQGTDEQY